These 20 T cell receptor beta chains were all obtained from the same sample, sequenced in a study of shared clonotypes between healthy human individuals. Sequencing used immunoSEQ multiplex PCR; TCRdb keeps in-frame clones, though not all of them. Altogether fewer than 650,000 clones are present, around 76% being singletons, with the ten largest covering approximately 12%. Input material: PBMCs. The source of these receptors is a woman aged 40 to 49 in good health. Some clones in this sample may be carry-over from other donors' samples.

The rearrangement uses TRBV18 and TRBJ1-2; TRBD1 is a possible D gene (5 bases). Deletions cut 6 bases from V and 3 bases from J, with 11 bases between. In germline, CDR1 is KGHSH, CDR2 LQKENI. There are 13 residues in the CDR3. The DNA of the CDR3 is TGTGCCAGCTCCCACGACAGTGACTATGGCTACACCTTC. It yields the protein CASSHDSDYGYTF. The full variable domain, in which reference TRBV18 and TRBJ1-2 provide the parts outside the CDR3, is NAGVMQNPRHLVRRRGQEARLRCSPMKGHSHVYWYRQLPEEGLKFMVYLQKENIIDESGMPKERFSAEFPKEGPSILRIQQVVRGDSAAYFCASSHDSDYGYTFGSGTRLTVV.

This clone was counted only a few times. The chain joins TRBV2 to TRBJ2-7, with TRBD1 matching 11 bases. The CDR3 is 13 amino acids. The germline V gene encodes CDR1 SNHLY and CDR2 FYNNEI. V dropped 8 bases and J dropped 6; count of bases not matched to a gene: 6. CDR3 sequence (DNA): TGTGCCAGCGTTCTCGGGACAGGGGGCGAGCAGTACTTC. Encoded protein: CASVLGTGGEQYF.

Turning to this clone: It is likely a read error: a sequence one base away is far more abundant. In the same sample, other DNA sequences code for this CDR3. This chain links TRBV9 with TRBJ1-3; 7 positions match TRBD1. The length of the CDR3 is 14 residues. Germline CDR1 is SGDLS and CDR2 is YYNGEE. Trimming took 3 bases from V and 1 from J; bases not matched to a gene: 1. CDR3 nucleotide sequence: TGTGCCAGCAGCGGGACAGGATCTGGAAACACCATATATTTT. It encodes CASSGTGSGNTIYF.

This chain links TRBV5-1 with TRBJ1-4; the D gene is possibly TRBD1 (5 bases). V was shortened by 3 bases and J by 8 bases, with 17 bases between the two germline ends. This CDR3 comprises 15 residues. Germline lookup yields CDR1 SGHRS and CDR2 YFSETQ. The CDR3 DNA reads TGCGCCAGCAGCTCGGGGACCGCTGAGACGGAAAAACTGTTTTTT. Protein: CASSSGTAETEKLFF.

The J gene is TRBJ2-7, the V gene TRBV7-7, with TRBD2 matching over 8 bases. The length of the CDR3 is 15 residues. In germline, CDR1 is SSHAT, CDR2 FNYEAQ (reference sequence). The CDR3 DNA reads TGTGCTGGCAGCCTAGCTGCGGGAGGCTACTACGAGCAGTACTTC. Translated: CAGSLAAGGYYEQYF.

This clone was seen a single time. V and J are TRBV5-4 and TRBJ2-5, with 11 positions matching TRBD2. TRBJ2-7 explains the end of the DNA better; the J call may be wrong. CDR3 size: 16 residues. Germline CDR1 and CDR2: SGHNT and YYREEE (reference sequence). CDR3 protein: CASSPGGTSGTYEQYF. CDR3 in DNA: TGTGCCAGCAGCCCGGGCGGGACTAGCGGTACCTACGAGCAGTACTTC.

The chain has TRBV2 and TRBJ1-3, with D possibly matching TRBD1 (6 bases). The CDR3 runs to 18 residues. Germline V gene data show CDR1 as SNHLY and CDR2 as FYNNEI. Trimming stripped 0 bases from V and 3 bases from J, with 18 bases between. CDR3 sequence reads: CASSEAGIQGIRGNTIYF. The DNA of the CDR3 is TGTGCCAGCAGTGAAGCGGGGATCCAGGGGATCCGTGGAAACACCATATATTTT.

CDR3 bases: TGTGCCAGCAGCCAGGGGGATACGCAGTATTTT. It specifies CASSQGDTQYF. The chain joins TRBV5-6 to TRBJ2-3; tentatively, D is TRBD1 (6 bases). Germline V CDR1 and CDR2: SGHDT, YYEEEE. This CDR3 spans 11 amino acids. Deletions cut 4 bases from V and 6 bases from J, with 6 bases between.

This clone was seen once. The CDR3 bases are TGCAGCGTAGTTACGGACCTTAACTATGGCTACACCTTC. Translation gives CSVVTDLNYGYTF. The rearrangement uses TRBV29-1 and TRBJ1-2, with no clear D. The CDR3 has 13 amino acids. Germline loops: CDR1 SQVTM, CDR2 ANQGSEA. The V end lost 6 bases, the J end lost 1 base, and 12 bases lay between the germline ends.

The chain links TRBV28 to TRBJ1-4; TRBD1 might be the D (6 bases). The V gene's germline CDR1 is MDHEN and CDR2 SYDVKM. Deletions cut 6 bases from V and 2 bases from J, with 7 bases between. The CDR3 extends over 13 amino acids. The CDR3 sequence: CASRQGTNEKLFF. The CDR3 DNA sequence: TGTGCCAGCAGGCAGGGGACTAATGAAAAACTGTTTTTT.

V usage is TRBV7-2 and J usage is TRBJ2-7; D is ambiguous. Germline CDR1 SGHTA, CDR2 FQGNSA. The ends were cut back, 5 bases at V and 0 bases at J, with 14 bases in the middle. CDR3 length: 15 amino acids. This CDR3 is CASSLSAYSSYEQYF. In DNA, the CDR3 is TGTGCCAGCAGCCTGAGTGCTTATAGCTCCTACGAGCAGTACTTC. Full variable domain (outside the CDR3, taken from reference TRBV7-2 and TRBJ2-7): GAGVSQSPSNKVTEKGKDVELRCDPISGHTALYWYRQSLGQGLEFLIYFQGNSAPDKSGLPSDRFSAERTGGSVSTLTIQRTQQEDSAVYLCASSLSAYSSYEQYFGPGTRLTVT.

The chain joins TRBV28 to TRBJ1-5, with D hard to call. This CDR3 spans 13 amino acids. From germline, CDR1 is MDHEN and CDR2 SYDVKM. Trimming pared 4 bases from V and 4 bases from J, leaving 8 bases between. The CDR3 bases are TGTGCCAGCAGTTATAAGTTTAATCAGCCCCAGCATTTT. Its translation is CASSYKFNQPQHF.

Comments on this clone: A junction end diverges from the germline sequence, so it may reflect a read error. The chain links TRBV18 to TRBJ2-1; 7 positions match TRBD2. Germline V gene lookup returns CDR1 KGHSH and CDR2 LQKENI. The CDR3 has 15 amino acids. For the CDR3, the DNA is TGTGTCAGCTCACCAGGGCTAGCGGACCGCAATGAGCAGTTCTTC. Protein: CVSSPGLADRNEQFF.

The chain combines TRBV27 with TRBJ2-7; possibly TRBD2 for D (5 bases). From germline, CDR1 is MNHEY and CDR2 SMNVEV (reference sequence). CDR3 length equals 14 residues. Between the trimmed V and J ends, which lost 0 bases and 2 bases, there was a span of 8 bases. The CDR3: CASSLSYGTYEQYF. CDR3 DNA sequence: TGTGCCAGCAGTTTATCGTACGGGACCTACGAGCAGTACTTC.

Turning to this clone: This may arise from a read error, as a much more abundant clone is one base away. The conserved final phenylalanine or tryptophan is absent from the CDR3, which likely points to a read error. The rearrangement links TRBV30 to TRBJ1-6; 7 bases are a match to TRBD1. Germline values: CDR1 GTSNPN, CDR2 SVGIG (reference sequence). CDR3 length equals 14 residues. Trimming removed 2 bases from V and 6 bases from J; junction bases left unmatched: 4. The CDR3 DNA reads TGTGCCTGGAGTACCGGGACAGTTAATTCACCCCTCCACCTT. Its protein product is CAWSTGTVNSPLHL.

The CDR3 sequence: CASSLHTGVPSGNTIYF. The CDR3 nucleotides are TGTGCCAGCAGTTTACATACAGGGGTACCCTCTGGAAACACCATATATTTT. The chain employs TRBV28 and TRBJ1-3; 7 nucleotides align to TRBD1. Germline trimming cut 2 bases from V and 0 bases from J; bases unmatched to any gene: 7. The V gene's germline CDR1 is MDHEN and CDR2 SYDVKM. The CDR3 contains 17 residues.

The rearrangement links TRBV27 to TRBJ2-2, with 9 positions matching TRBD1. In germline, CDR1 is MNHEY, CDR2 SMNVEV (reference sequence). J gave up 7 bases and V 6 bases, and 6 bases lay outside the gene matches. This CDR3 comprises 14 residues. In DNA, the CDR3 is TGTGCCAGCAGGGTGACAGGGGGGAACGGGGAGCTGTTTTTT. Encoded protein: CASRVTGGNGELFF.

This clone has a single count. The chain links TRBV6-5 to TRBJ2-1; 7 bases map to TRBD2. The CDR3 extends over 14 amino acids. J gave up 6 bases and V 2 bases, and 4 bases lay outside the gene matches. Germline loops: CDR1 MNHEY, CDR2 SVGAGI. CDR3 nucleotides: TGTGCCAGCAGTTACAGGCTAGCGGCCAATGAGCAGTTCTTC. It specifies CASSYRLAANEQFF.

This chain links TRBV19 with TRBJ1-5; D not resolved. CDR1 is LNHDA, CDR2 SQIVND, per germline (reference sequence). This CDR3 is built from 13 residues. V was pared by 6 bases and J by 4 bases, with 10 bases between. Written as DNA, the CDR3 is TGTGCCAGTAGAACAGCACCAAATCAGCCCCAGCATTTT. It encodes CASRTAPNQPQHF. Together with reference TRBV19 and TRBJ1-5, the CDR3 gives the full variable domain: DGGITQSPKYLFRKEGQNVTLSCEQNLNHDAMYWYRQDPGQGLRLIYYSQIVNDFQKGDIAEGYSVSREKKESFPLTVTSAQKNPTAFYLCASRTAPNQPQHFGDGTRLSIL.

CDR3 sequence (DNA): TGTGCCAGCAGCCGGGACAGTAGGGACTATGGCTACACCTTC. Encoded protein: CASSRDSRDYGYTF. The V and J genes are TRBV5-6 and TRBJ1-2; 7 positions match TRBD1. The CDR3 contains 14 residues. Germline-derived CDR1 and CDR2 are SGHDT and YYEEEE. After removal of 4 bases from V and 3 bases from J, the junction contained 6 bases not matched to a gene.